This T cell receptor beta chain was retrieved from a study of blood T cell repertoires in COVID-19. For the study at large: COVID-19 samples, acute and convalescent, were from the United States, Italy and Spain.

CDR1 is SGHRS and CDR2 is YFSETQ in the germline V gene. This CDR3 spans 14 amino acids. V was pared by 2 bases and J by 8 bases, with 13 bases between. Data came from immunoSEQ multiplex PCR; TCRdb stores just in-frame clones and leaves some out. The profile shows approximately 90,000 clones, 86% of them singletons. The rearrangement links TRBV5-1 to TRBJ1-4, with D tentatively TRBD1 (6 bases). Sequenced sample: peripheral blood. This TCR derives from a man aged 55 to 70 with acute or convalescent COVID-19. CDR3 sequence: CASSLDRLGEKLFF. The CDR3 DNA follows: TGCGCCAGCAGCTTAGACAGGTTGGGAGAAAAACTGTTTTTT.